What follows is one T cell receptor (beta chain) and its context. This clonotype was counted between two and nine times. The antigen this receptor binds is unknown. Qualities for individual bases were not recorded, and no much larger clone is one base off. Sequences SEHNR (CDR1) and FQNEAQ (CDR2) are obtained from the germline V gene (reference sequence). Clipping removes 1 base from V and 7 bases from J, with 8 as the unmatched junction base count. The CDR3 contains 16 residues, cysteine and phenylalanine counted. Here the CDR3 DNA is all that survives: 48 bases in frame from base 1. Sequencing used an Illumina NovaSeq 6000. TCRalpha and TCRbeta cDNA libraries were constructed by 5'RACE with constant-segment primers, with sample barcodes and unique molecular identifiers being introduced. Trizol reagent was used to extract RNA from every sample. The libraries were amplified in two PCR steps, and the second step added a second sample barcode and Illumina TruSeq adapters. The libraries were sequenced on an Illumina NovaSeq using 2 x 150 bp paired-end reads. In the paper's pipeline: Reads were demultiplexed and collapsed into UMI-guided consensus sequences with migec v1.2.7. Using mixcr v2.1.11, UMI consensuses were aligned to TRA and TRB V and J templates and then assembled into clonotypes. Clonotypes were classified as expanded or contracted when called significant by both edgeR and NoisET, with noise models trained on biological replicates. edgeR calls used a false discovery rate-adjusted p below 0.01 and a log2 fold-change threshold of 1. As an exploratory analysis of dynamics, PCA with hierarchical clustering was applied to max-normalized trajectories of the 1000 most abundant clonotypes. Separately sequenced CD4+ and CD8+ repertoires were used to assign the CD4 or CD8 phenotype of responding clones. TCRdb trimmed the raw reads at Q25, called clones with MiXCR and kept productive beta chains. Identical CDR3 proteins give one entry, which carries the most common genes and DNA. TCRdb's processing, not the authors', yielded these V and J calls. This sample comprises 450,000 to 650,000 distinct CDR3 sequences, roughly 22% of them detected only once. The leading ten clones occupy under 15% of the sample.

These data come from a study of T-cell memory formation after mild COVID-19 (dated by TCRdb to the early 2020s). About the full investigation: TCR sequence clusters from the two donors were found to be largely donor specific. In a couple of donors, T-cell clones that expanded and contracted after mild COVID-19 were followed by sequencing TCRalpha and TCRbeta repertoires longitudinally. The cohort was made up of two young adult volunteers, one female and one male, who were previously healthy. General findings and caveats noted by the study authors: Clones that contracted from day 15 to 85 showed balanced CD4/CD8 phenotypes, whereas a second wave of clones that expanded from day 15 to 37 leaned towards CD4+. The detection of some responding clones in pre-infection memory suggests that pre-existing cross-reactive memory T cells joined the SARS-CoV-2 response. Only a couple of mild cases were covered in the study, and larger cohorts including severe cases with pre-infection samples were considered necessary. SARS-CoV-2 specificity of the second-wave clones peaking on day 37 was not confirmed. Contracting CD4+ clones appeared mostly in the CM and EM memory subsets, whereas CD8+ clones were enriched in EMRA.

PBMCs were isolated by Ficoll-Paque density gradient centrifugation. The chain is made from TRBV7-9 and TRBJ2-1, and 9 bases in between align with TRBD2. The sample taken for sequencing was PBMCs or a T cell subset sorted from them (not recorded which). This TCR was recovered from an adult woman who had mild COVID-19 (a few samples of this study predate the infection). The sample titles of this study are shuffled in the database, so cell type and time point are left out; the donor was told from shared clones. The CDR3 here reads CASSLVGSGSGNEQFF. Read as DNA, the sequence is TGTGCCAGCAGCTTAGTAGGTAGCGGGAGCGGAAATGAGCAGTTCTTC.